The present TCR beta chain was sequenced within a study of shared clonotypes between healthy human individuals. CD8 cells classed as naive were CD45RO-negative and positively selected for CCR7, excluding terminally differentiated effector memory CD45RA+ cells. Profiled with immunoSEQ multiplex PCR; TCRdb holds only in-frame clones, not every one. The sample shows around 700,000 clones, 92% of them seen only once. Trimming removed 5 bases at V and 10 bases at J, with 8 bases between. The CDR3 length is 10 residues. Germline loops: CDR1 GTSNPN, CDR2 SVGIG (reference sequence). The sample holds one count of this clone. Its antigen is still unknown. Study-level points and caveats: At large depth, rarefaction still showed sorted-subset sequencing to be incomplete. The study sampled only blood, and tissue repertoires likely differ.

The sequence was collected from a man younger than 45 in good health. The rearrangement links TRBV30 to TRBJ1-4; possibly TRBD1 for D (5 bases). The sample comprised naive CD8+ T cells sorted from blood. The CDR3 is CAWGTGKLFF. The CDR3 nucleotides are TGTGCCTGGGGGACGGGAAAACTGTTTTTT.